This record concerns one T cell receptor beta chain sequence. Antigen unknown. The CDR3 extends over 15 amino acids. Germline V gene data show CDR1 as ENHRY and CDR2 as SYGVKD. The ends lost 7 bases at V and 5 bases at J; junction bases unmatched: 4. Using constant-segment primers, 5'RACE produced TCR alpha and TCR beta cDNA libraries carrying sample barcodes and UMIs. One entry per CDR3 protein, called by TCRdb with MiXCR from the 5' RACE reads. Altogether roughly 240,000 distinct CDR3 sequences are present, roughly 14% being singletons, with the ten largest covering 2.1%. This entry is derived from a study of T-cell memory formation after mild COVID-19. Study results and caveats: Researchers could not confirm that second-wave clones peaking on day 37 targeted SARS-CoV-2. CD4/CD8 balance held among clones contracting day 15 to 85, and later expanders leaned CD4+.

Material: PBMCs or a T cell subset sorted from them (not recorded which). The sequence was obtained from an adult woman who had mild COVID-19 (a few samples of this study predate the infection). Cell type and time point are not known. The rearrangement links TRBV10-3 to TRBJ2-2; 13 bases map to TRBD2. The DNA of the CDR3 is TGTGCCATCACCCCGGGACTAGCGGGGACCGGGGAGCTGTTTTTT. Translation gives CAITPGLAGTGELFF.